This T cell receptor beta chain stems from a study of T cell responses to AZD1222 COVID-19 vaccine. V lost 4 bases to trimming and J lost 4 bases; unmatched junction nucleotides: 8. The CDR3 contains 15 residues. CDR1 SGHDT and CDR2 YYEEEE come from the germline V gene. Findings and limits, study-wide: Reports say nearly half of spike-specific TCRs go after unmutated variant regions. The CD4 TCRs associated with vaccination extended across spike and predominated at 160-218 and 743-854.

A word on this clone: Antigen specificity is unknown.

Libraries were prepared by immunoSEQ multiplex PCR; TCRdb keeps only in-frame clonotypes and omits some of them. The table shows about 150,000 clones, with roughly nine tenths occurring only once. The clonotype originates from an adult in good health. The V and J genes are TRBV5-6 and TRBJ1-1, with 9 nucleotides matching TRBD1. Sequencing used peripheral blood, obtained on day 0 of AZD1222 vaccination. CDR3 amino acids: CASSGYRGPATEAFF. The CDR3 DNA reads as TGTGCCAGCAGCGGATACAGGGGGCCGGCCACTGAAGCTTTCTTT.